The TCR beta chain under discussion was sequenced for a study of blood T cell repertoires in COVID-19. The wider study: PBMCs, B-cell-depleted T cells, or T cells were the source of the cDNA or gDNA that made up the material.

The CDR3 is 13 amino acids. The V end was cut by 4 bases, the J end by 0 bases, with 7 bases between. Looked up from germline, CDR1 is MGHDK and CDR2 is SYGVNS. In the original processing: Estimation of nucleated cell counts was performed using reference gene primer amplification. The repertoire was sequenced with immunoSEQ multiplex PCR; TCRdb's copy has only in-frame clones and lacks some. The V and J calls and clone size were taken over from that table, and D and trimming were inferred from the DNA. This table has around 240,000 clones, approximately 80% appearing once. The source is a woman at least 80 years old with acute or convalescent COVID-19. The gene calls are TRBV25-1 and TRBJ2-7, with D hard to call. The sequenced sample was peripheral blood. The CDR3 coding sequence is TGTGCCAGCAGTGTAACAAACTCCTACGAGCAGTACTTC. It translates to CASSVTNSYEQYF.